This record looks at one T cell receptor (beta chain) sequence and its context. The antigen remains undetermined. V dropped 0 bases and J dropped 5 bases, with 4 bases sitting between them. The CDR3 is 12 residues long. Using immunoSEQ multiplex PCR, the repertoire was profiled, and TCRdb retains in-frame clones only, with some absent. The data contain about 78,000 clones, 87% of them singletons. This entry comes from a study of T cell responses to AZD1222 COVID-19 vaccine. Regarding the study as a whole: The study reported that nearly half of spike-specific TCRs target unmutated variant regions.

The chain couples TRBV12-3 or TRBV12-4 to TRBJ2-5; D remains unclear. Sample: peripheral blood, taken on day 0 of AZD1222 vaccination. The receptor was isolated from an adult in good health. Here the CDR3 DNA reads TGTGCCAGCAGTTTAGCGTGGGAGACCCAGTACTTC. It is translated as CASSLAWETQYF.